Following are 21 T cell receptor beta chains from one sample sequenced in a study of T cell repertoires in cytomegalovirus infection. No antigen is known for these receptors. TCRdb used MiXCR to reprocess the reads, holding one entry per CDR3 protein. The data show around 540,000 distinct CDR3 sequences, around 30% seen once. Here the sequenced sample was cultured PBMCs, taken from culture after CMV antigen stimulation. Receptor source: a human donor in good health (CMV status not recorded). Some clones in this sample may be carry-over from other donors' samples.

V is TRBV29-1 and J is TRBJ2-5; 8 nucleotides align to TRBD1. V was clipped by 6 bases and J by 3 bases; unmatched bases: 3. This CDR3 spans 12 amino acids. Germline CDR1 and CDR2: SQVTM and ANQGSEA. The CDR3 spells CSVYRGKETQYF. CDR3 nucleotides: TGCAGCGTCTACAGGGGGAAAGAGACCCAGTACTTC.

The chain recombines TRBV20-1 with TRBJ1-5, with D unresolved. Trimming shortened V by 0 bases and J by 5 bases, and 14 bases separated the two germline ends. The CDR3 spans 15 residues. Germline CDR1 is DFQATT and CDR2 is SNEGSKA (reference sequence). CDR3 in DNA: TGCAGTGCTAGAGATTCGGGCAGAGTTCATCAGCCCCAGCATTTT. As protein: CSARDSGRVHQPQHF.

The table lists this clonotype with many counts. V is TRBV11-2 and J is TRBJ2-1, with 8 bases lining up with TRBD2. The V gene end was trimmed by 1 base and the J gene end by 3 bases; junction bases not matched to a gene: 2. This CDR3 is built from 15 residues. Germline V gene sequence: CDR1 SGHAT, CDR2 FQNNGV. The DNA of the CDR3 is TGTGCCAGCAGCTTAGTCCTAGCGGGCTACAATGAGCAGTTCTTC. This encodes CASSLVLAGYNEQFF.

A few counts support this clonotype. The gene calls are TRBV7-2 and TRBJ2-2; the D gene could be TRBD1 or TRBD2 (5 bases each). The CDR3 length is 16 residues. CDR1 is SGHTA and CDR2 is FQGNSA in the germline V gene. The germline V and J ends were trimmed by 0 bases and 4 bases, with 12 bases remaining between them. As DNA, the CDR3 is TGTGCCAGCAGCTTAGCGCTCATGGGGGTCACCGGGGAGCTGTTTTTT. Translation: CASSLALMGVTGELFF.

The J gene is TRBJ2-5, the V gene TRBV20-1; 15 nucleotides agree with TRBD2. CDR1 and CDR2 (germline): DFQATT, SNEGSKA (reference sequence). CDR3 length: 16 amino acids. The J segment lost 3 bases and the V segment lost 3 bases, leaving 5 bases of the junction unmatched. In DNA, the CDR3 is TGCAGTGCTAGGCGGGGACTAGCGGGAGGAGAAGAGACCCAGTACTTC. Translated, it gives CSARRGLAGGEETQYF.

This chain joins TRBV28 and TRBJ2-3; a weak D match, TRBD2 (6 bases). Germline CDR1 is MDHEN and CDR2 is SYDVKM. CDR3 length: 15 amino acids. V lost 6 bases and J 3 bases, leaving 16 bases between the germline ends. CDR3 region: CASSITSFGTDTQYF. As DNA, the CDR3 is TGTGCCAGCAGCATAACTAGCTTTGGGACAGATACGCAGTATTTT.

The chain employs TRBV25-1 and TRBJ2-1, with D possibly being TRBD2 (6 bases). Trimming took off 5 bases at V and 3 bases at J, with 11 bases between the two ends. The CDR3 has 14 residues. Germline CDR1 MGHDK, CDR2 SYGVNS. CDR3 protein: CASSKPGGYNEQFF. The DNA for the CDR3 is TGTGCCAGCAGTAAACCCGGGGGCTACAATGAGCAGTTCTTC.

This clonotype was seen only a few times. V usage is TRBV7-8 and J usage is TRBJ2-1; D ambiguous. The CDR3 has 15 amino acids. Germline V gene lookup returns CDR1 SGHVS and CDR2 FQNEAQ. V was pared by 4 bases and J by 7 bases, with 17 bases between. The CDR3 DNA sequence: TGTGCCAGCAGCTCCCGATCCTTTACTAAGAATGAGCAGTTCTTC. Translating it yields CASSSRSFTKNEQFF.

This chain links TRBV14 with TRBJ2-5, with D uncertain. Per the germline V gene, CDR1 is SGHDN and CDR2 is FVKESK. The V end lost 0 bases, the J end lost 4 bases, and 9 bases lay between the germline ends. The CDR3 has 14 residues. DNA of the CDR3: TGTGCCAGCAGCCAAGATTGGGGTCGAGAGACCCAGTACTTC. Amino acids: CASSQDWGRETQYF.

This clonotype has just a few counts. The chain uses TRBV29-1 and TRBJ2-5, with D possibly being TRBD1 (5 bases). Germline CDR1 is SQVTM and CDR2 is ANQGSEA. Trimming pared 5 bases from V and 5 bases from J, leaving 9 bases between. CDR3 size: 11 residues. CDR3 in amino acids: CSVPRVETQYF. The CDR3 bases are TGCAGCGTTCCCAGGGTTGAGACCCAGTACTTC.

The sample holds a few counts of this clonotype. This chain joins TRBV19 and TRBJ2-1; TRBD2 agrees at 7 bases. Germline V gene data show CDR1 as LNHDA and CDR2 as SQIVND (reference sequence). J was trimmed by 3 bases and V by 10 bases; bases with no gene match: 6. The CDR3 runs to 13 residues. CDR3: CATISGIYNEQFF. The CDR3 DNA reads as TGTGCCACCATAAGCGGGATCTACAATGAGCAGTTCTTC.

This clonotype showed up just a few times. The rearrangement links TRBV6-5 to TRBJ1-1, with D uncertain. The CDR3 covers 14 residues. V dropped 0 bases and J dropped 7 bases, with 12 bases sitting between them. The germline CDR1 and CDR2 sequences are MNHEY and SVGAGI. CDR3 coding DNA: TGTGCCAGCAGTTACTCGTTTGGTGGCGGTGAAGCTTTCTTT. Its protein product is CASSYSFGGGEAFF.

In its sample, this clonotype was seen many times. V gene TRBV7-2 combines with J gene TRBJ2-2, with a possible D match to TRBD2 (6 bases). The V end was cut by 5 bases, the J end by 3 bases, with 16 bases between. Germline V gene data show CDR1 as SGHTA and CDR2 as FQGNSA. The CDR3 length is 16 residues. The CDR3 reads CASSLGGAGYTGELFF. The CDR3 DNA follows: TGTGCCAGCAGCCTGGGCGGGGCAGGGTACACCGGGGAGCTGTTTTTT.

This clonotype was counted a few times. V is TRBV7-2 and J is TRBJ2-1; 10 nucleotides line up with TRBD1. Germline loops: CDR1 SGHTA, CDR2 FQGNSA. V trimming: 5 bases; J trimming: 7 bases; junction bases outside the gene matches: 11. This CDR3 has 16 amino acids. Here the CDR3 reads CASSLHSGQGVNEQFF. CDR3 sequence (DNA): TGTGCCAGCAGCCTTCATAGCGGACAGGGGGTAAATGAGCAGTTCTTC.

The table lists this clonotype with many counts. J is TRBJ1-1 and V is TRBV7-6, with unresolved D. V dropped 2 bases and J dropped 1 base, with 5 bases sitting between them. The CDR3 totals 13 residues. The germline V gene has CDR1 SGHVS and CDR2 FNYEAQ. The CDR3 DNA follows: TGTGCCAGCAGCTTATCAGGGAACACTGAAGCTTTCTTT. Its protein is CASSLSGNTEAFF. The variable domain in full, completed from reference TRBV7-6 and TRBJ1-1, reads GAGVSQSPRYKVTKRGQDVALRCDPISGHVSLYWYRQALGQGPEFLTYFNYEAQQDKSGLPNDRFSAERPEGSISTLTIQRTEQRDSAMYRCASSLSGNTEAFFGQGTRLTVV.

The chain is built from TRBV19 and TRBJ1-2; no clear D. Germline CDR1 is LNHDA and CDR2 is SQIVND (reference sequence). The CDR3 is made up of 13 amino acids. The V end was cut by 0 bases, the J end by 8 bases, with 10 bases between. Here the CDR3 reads CASSIDREGGYTF. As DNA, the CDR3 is TGTGCCAGTAGTATAGATCGGGAAGGAGGCTACACCTTC. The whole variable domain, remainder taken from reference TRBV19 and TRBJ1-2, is DGGITQSPKYLFRKEGQNVTLSCEQNLNHDAMYWYRQDPGQGLRLIYYSQIVNDFQKGDIAEGYSVSREKKESFPLTVTSAQKNPTAFYLCASSIDREGGYTFGSGTRLTVV.

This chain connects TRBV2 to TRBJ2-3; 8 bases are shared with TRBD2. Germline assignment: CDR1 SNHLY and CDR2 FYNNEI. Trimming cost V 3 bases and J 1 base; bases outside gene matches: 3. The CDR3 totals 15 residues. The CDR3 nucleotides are TGTGCCAGCAGTGATAGTAGCGGGGGCACAGATACGCAGTATTTT. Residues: CASSDSSGGTDTQYF.

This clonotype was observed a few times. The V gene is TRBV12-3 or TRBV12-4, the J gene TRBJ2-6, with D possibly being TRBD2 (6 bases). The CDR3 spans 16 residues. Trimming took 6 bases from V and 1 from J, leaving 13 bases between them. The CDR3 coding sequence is TGTGCCAGCAGGGACGGCCGGGGGTCTGGGGCCAACGTCCTGACTTTC. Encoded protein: CASRDGRGSGANVLTF.

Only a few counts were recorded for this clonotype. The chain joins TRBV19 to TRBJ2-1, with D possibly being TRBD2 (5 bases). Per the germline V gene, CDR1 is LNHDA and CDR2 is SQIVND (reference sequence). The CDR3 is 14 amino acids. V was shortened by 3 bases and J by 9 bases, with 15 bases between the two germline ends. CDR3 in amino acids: CASSIGLAVGEQFF. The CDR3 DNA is TGTGCCAGTAGTATCGGACTCGCGGTGGGTGAGCAGTTCTTC.

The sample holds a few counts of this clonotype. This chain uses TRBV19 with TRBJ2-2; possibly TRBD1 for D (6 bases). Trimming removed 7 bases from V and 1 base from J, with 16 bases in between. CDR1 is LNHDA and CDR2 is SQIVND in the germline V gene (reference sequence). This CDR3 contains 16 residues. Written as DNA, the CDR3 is TGTGCCAGTACACCCCAGGGGAGTGGGAACACCGGGGAGCTGTTTTTT. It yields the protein CASTPQGSGNTGELFF.

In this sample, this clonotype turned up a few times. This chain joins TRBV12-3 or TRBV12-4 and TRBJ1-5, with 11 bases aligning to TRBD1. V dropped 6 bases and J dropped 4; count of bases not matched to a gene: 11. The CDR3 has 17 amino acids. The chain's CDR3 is CASRVYPDRGLNQPQHF. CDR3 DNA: TGTGCCAGCAGAGTTTACCCGGACAGGGGGCTTAATCAGCCCCAGCATTTT.